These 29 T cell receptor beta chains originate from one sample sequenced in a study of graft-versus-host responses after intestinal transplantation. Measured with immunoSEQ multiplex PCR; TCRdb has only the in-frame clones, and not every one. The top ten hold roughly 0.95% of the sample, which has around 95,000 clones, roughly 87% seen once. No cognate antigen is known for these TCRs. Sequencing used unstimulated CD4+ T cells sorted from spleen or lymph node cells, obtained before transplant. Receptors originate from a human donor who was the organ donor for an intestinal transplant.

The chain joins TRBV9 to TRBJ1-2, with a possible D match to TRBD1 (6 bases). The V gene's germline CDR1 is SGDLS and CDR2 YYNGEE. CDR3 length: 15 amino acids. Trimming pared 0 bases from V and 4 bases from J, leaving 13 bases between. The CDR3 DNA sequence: TGTGCCAGCAGCGTAGATGGGGGCGGGCCCTATGGCTACACCTTC. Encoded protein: CASSVDGGGPYGYTF.

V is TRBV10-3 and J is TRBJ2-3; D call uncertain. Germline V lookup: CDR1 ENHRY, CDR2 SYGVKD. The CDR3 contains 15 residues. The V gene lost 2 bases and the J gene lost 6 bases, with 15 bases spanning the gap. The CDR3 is CAISEGPSNSDTQYF. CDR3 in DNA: TGTGCCATCAGTGAGGGACCGTCAAATAGTGATACGCAGTATTTT.

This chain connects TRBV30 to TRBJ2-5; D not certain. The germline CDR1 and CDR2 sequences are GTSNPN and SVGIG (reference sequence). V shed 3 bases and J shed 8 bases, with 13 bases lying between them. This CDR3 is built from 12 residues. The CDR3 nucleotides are TGTGCCTGGAGAGCTAAGGTGGGAACCCAGTACTTC. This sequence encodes CAWRAKVGTQYF. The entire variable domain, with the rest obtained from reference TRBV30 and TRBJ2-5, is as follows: SQTIHQWPATLVQPVGSPLSLECTVEGTSNPNLYWYRQAAGRGLQLLFYSVGIGQISSEVPQNLSASRPQDRQFILSSKKLLLSDSGFYLCAWRAKVGTQYFGPGTRLLVL.

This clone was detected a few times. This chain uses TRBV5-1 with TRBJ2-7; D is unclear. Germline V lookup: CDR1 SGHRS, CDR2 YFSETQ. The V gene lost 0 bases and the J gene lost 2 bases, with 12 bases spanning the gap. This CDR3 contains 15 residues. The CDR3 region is CASSLEAQKPYEQYF. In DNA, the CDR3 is TGCGCCAGCAGCTTGGAGGCGCAGAAACCCTACGAGCAGTACTTC.

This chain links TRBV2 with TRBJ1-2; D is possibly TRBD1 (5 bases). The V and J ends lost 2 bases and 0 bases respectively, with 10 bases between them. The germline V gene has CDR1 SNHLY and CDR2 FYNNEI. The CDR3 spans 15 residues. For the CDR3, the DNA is TGTGCCAGCAGTGAACGGGGGGGGGCTAACTATGGCTACACCTTC. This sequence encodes CASSERGGANYGYTF.

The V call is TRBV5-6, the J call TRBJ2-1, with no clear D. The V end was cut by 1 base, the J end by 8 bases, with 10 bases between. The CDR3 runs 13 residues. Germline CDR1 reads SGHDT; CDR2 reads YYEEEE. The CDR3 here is CASSLQSTHEQFF. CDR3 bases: TGTGCCAGCAGCTTGCAATCGACCCATGAGCAGTTCTTC.

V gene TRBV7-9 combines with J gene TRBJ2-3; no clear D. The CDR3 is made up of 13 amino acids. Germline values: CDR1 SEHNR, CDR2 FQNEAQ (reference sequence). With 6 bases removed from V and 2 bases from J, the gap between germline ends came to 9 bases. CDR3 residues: CASRKWPTDTQYF. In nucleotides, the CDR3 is TGTGCCAGCAGGAAGTGGCCCACAGATACGCAGTATTTT.

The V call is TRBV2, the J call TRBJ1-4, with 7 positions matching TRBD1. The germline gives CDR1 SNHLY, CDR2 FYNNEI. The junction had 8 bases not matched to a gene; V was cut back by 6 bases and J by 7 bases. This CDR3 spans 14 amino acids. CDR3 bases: TGTGCCAGCAGCGAGACAGGGCGCGGTGAAAAACTGTTTTTT. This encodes CASSETGRGEKLFF.

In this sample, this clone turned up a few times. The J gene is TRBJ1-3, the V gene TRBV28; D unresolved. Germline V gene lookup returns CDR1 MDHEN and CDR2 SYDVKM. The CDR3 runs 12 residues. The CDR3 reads CGHRRSGNTIYF. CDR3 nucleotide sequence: TGTGGACATAGAAGGTCTGGAAACACCATATATTTT.

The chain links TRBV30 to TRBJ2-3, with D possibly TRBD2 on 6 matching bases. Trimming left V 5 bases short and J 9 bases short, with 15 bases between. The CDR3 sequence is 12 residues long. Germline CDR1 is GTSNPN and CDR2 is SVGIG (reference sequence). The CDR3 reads CAWDRRGLTQYF. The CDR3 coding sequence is TGTGCCTGGGACCGCCGGGGGTTGACGCAGTATTTT.

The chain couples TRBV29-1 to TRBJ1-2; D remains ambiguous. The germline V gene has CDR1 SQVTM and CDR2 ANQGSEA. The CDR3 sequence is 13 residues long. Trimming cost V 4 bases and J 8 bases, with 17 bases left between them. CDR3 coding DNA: TGCAGCGTTGGAGTACCCCCTAGGGAAGGCTACACCTTC. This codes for CSVGVPPREGYTF.

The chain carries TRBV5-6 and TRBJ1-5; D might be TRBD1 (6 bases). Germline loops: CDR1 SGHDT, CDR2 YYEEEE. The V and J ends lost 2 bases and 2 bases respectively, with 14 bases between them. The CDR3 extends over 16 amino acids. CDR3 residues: CASSLSQGRGNQPQHF. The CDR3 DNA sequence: TGTGCCAGCAGCTTATCACAGGGAAGAGGCAATCAGCCCCAGCATTTT.

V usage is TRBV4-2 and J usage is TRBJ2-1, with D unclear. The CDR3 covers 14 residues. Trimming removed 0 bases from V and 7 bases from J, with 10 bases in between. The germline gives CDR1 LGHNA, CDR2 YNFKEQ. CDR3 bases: TGTGCCAGCAGCCAAGATGTTGGAAGGAATGAGCAGTTCTTC. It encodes CASSQDVGRNEQFF.

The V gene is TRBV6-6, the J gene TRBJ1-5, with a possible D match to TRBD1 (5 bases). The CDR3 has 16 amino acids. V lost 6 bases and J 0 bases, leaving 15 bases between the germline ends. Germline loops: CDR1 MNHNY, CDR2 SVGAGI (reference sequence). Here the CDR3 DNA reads TGTGCCAGCAGCACTAAAAGACAGACTAGCAATCAGCCCCAGCATTTT. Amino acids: CASSTKRQTSNQPQHF.

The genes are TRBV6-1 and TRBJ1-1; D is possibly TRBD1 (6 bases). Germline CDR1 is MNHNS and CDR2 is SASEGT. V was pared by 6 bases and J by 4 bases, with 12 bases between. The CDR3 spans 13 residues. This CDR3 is CASSQQGSTEAFF. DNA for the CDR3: TGTGCCAGCAGCCAACAGGGTTCCACTGAAGCTTTCTTT.

In DNA, the CDR3 is TGCGCCAGCAGCTTGAATATCTACGAGCAGTACTTC. This gives the protein CASSLNIYEQYF. This chain links TRBV5-1 with TRBJ2-7; D call uncertain. Germline CDR1 reads SGHRS; CDR2 reads YFSETQ. The ends were cut back, 1 base at V and 3 bases at J, with 5 bases in the middle. This CDR3 is built from 12 residues.

CDR3 sequence (DNA): TGTGCCAGCAGTGAGGACGGGGGGCTAAAGCAGTTCTTC. This codes for CASSEDGGLKQFF. The chain is built from TRBV6-4 and TRBJ2-1; D is perhaps TRBD2 (7 bases). Germline lookup yields CDR1 MRHNA and CDR2 SNTAGT. The CDR3 is made up of 13 amino acids. V was clipped by 3 bases and J by 11 bases, with 14 bases between them.

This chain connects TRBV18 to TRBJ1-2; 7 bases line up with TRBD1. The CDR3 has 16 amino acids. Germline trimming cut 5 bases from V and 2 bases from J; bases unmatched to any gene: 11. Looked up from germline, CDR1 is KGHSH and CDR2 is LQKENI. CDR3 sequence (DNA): TGTGCCAGCTCAAAAAGTACAGGGGCGGGGAACTATGGCTACACCTTC. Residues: CASSKSTGAGNYGYTF.

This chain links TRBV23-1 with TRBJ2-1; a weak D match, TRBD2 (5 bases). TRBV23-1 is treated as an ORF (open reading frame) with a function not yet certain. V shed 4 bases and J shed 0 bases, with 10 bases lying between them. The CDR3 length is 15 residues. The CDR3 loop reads CASSRERHSYNEQFF. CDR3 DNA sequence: TGCGCCAGCAGTCGGGAGCGGCACTCCTACAATGAGCAGTTCTTC.

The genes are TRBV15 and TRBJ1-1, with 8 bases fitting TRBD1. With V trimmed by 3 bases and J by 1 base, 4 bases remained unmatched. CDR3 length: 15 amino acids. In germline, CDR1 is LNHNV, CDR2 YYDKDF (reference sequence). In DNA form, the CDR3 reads TGTGCCACCAGCAGTGGGGACAGGAGGAACACTGAAGCTTTCTTT. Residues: CATSSGDRRNTEAFF. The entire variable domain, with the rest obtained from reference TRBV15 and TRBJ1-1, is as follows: DAMVIQNPRYQVTQFGKPVTLSCSQTLNHNVMYWYQQKSSQAPKLLFHYYDKDFNNEADTPDNFQSRRPNTSFCFLDIRSPGLGDTAMYLCATSSGDRRNTEAFFGQGTRLTVV.

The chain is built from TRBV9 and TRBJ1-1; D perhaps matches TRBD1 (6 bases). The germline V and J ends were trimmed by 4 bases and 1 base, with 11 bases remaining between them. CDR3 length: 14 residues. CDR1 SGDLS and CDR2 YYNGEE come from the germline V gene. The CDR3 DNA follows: TGTGCCAGCAGCCCTCAGACAGGGAACACTGAAGCTTTCTTT. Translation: CASSPQTGNTEAFF.

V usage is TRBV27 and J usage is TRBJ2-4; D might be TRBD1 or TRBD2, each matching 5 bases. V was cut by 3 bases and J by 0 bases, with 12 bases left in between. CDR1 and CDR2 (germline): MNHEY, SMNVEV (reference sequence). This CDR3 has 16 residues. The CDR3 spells CASSFGAGLAKNIQYF. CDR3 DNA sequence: TGTGCCAGCAGTTTCGGGGCAGGTTTAGCCAAAAACATTCAGTACTTC.

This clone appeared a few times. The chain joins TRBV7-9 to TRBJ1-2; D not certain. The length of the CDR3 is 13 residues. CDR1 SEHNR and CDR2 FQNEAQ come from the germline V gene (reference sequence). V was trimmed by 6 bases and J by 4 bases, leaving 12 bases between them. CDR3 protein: CASSSGILYGYTF. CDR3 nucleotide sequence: TGTGCCAGCAGTTCGGGCATCCTCTATGGCTACACCTTC. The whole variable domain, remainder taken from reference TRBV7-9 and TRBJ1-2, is DTGVSQNPRHKITKRGQNVTFRCDPISEHNRLYWYRQTLGQGPEFLTYFQNEAQLEKSRLLSDRFSAERPKGSFSTLEIQRTEQGDSAMYLCASSSGILYGYTFGSGTRLTVV.

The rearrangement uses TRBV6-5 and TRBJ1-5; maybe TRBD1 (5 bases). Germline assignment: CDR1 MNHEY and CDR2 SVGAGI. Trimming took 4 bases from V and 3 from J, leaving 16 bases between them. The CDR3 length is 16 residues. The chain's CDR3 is CASSSGPQAPNQPQHF. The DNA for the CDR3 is TGTGCCAGCAGTTCAGGTCCACAGGCCCCCAATCAGCCCCAGCATTTT.

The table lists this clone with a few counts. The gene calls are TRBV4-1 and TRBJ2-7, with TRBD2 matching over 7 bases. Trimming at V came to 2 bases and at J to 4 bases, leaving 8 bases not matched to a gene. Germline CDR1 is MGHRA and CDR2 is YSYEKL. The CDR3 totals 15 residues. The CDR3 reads CASSQPVSGRYEQYF. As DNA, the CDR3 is TGCGCCAGCAGCCAACCGGTCTCCGGGAGGTACGAGCAGTACTTC.

The CDR3 nucleotides read TGTGCCAGTAGTCGGGCAGGCTTCTACGAGCAGTACTTC. This translates into CASSRAGFYEQYF. This chain uses TRBV19 with TRBJ2-7, with no clear D. The germline CDR1 and CDR2 sequences are LNHDA and SQIVND (reference sequence). V was shortened by 5 bases and J by 3 bases, with 11 bases between the two germline ends. The CDR3 is made up of 13 amino acids.

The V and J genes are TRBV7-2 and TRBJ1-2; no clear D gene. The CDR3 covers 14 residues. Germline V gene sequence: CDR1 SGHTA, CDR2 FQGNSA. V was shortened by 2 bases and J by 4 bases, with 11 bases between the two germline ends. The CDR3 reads CASSLLQERYGYTF. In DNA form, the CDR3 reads TGTGCCAGCAGCTTACTCCAGGAACGCTATGGCTACACCTTC.

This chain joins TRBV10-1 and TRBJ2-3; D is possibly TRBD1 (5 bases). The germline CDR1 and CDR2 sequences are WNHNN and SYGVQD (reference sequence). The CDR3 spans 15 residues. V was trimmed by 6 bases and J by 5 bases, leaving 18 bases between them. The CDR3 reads CASSSSREDKDTQYF. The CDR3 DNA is TGCGCCAGCAGCAGTTCCAGGGAAGACAAAGATACGCAGTATTTT.

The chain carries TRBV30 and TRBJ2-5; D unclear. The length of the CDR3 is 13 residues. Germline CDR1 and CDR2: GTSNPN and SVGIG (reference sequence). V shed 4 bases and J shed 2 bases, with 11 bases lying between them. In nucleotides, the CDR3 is TGTGCCTGGAAGGTCCCTGATCAAGAGACCCAGTACTTC. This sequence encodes CAWKVPDQETQYF.